The 14 T cell receptor beta chains below come from one sample, sequenced in a study of control samples from healthy donors and cancer patients. The table came from immunoSEQ multiplex PCR; TCRdb's copy has only in-frame clones and leaves some out. The sample lists roughly 30,000 clones, 70% to 80% occurring once. Sample: PBMCs. These TCRs come from a man between 60 and 75 years old with head and neck cancer.

The J gene is TRBJ2-1, the V gene TRBV27, with D perhaps matching TRBD2 (5 bases). Germline values: CDR1 MNHEY, CDR2 SMNVEV (reference sequence). V was shortened by 6 bases and J by 0 bases, with 15 bases between the two germline ends. This CDR3 contains 16 residues. The CDR3, as DNA: TGTGCCAGCAGAAGACTACAGCTGGGCTCCTACAATGAGCAGTTCTTC. This encodes CASRRLQLGSYNEQFF.

The V and J genes are TRBV6-4 and TRBJ2-1, with 10 bases that match TRBD2. Germline lookup yields CDR1 MRHNA and CDR2 SNTAGT. CDR3 size: 15 residues. V lost 0 bases to trimming and J lost 4 bases; unmatched junction nucleotides: 0. Here the CDR3 DNA reads TGTGCCAGCAGTGACTCAGCGGGAGGGTACAATGAGCAGTTCTTC. The encoded protein is CASSDSAGGYNEQFF.

The CDR3 DNA reads TGTGCCAGCTCTGAACCAAGGCGGGCGGACGCCTACGAGCAGTACTTC. This encodes CASSEPRRADAYEQYF. The V and J genes are TRBV18 and TRBJ2-7; tentative D call: TRBD2 (5 bases). Germline V CDR1 and CDR2: KGHSH, LQKENI. The V and J ends lost 6 bases and 2 bases respectively, with 20 bases between them. The CDR3 is 16 residues long. Supplemented by reference TRBV18 and TRBJ2-7, the full variable domain reads NAGVMQNPRHLVRRRGQEARLRCSPMKGHSHVYWYRQLPEEGLKFMVYLQKENIIDESGMPKERFSAEFPKEGPSILRIQQVVRGDSAAYFCASSEPRRADAYEQYFGPGTRLTVT.

The V call is TRBV7-2, the J call TRBJ1-5, with a possible D match to TRBD1 (5 bases). Germline V gene lookup returns CDR1 SGHTA and CDR2 FQGNSA. Trimming stripped 5 bases from V and 4 bases from J, with 15 bases between. CDR3 length: 15 residues. The CDR3 nucleotides read TGTGCCAGCAGCCCAGGGTTAGTTAAAAATCAGCCCCAGCATTTT. This sequence encodes CASSPGLVKNQPQHF.

The V call is TRBV20-1, the J call TRBJ2-3; D possibly corresponds to TRBD2 (6 bases). This CDR3 is built from 15 residues. Trimming pared 3 bases from V and 5 bases from J, leaving 18 bases between. Germline V gene data show CDR1 as DFQATT and CDR2 as SNEGSKA (reference sequence). Here the CDR3 reads CSASGRRVGGDTQYF. Written as DNA, the CDR3 is TGCAGTGCTAGTGGGAGGCGCGTGGGGGGAGATACGCAGTATTTT.

This chain links TRBV6-6 with TRBJ1-2, with TRBD1 matching 12 bases. CDR3 length: 14 residues. Germline CDR1 and CDR2: MNHNY and SVGAGI (reference sequence). The trim removed 0 bases at V and 8 bases at J, leaving 1 base unmatched. The CDR3 nucleotides are TGTGCCAGCAGTTACTCCGGGACAGGGGGCGGCTACACCTTC. Translation gives CASSYSGTGGGYTF.

This clone was detected only a few times. This rearrangement joins TRBV6-4 to TRBJ1-1; D is unclear. Germline loops: CDR1 MRHNA, CDR2 SNTAGT. CDR3 length: 13 residues. Deletions cut 3 bases from V and 8 bases from J, with 13 bases between. The CDR3 DNA is TGTGCCAGCAGTGAACACACGAATAGAGAAGCTTTCTTT. As protein: CASSEHTNREAFF.

The chain links TRBV28 to TRBJ2-7, with D hard to call. CDR1 and CDR2 (germline): MDHEN, SYDVKM. Trimming pared 3 bases from V and 3 bases from J, leaving 12 bases between. CDR3 length: 14 residues. CDR3 DNA sequence: TGTGCCAGCAGTTTCAGCAGAATCTTCTACGAGCAGTACTTC. It yields the protein CASSFSRIFYEQYF.

The chain joins TRBV6-4 to TRBJ2-1; 11 bases are shared with TRBD2. Per the germline V gene, CDR1 is MRHNA and CDR2 is SNTAGT. The CDR3 contains 13 residues. V gave up 6 bases and J gave up 9 bases; unmatched junction bases: 4. CDR3 sequence reads: CASRLLAGGEQFF. The CDR3 DNA sequence: TGTGCCAGCAGACTTCTAGCGGGAGGTGAGCAGTTCTTC.

There are a few counts of this clone. This chain joins TRBV5-6 and TRBJ1-5, with a weak D call TRBD1 (5 bases). The CDR3 runs 15 residues. The germline CDR1 and CDR2 sequences are SGHDT and YYEEEE. Deletions cut 4 bases from V and 6 bases from J, with 17 bases between. The DNA for the CDR3 is TGTGCCAGCAGCACCCGTCAGGGTTACGGTCAGCCCCAGCATTTT. Protein: CASSTRQGYGQPQHF.

The chain links TRBV3-1 (or the pseudogene TRBV3-2) to TRBJ2-2; the D is unclear. Looked up from germline, CDR1 is LGHDT and CDR2 is YNNKEL (reference sequence). Trimming took off 4 bases at V and 7 bases at J, with 10 bases between the two ends. This CDR3 contains 13 residues. CDR3 nucleotides: TGTGCCAGCAGCCGGGATTTTATCGGGGAGCTGTTTTTT. Amino acids: CASSRDFIGELFF.

This sequence joins TRBV10-3 and TRBJ2-3; D is ambiguous. Germline V CDR1 and CDR2: ENHRY, SYGVKD. The V end lost 8 bases, the J end lost 1 base, and 13 bases lay between the germline ends. The CDR3 spans 14 residues. CDR3 in DNA: TGTGCCATCTCCTTTCTAGGCGGCACAGATACGCAGTATTTT. As protein: CAISFLGGTDTQYF.

The rearrangement joins TRBV19 to TRBJ1-5; D uncertain. V gave up 2 bases and J gave up 2 bases, with 16 bases separating them. Germline loops: CDR1 LNHDA, CDR2 SQIVND (reference sequence). The CDR3 is made up of 17 amino acids. CDR3 amino acids: CASSISSRRTGNQPQHF. The CDR3 DNA is TGTGCCAGTAGTATAAGTTCCCGGAGGACCGGCAATCAGCCCCAGCATTTT.

The chain joins TRBV25-1 to TRBJ2-1; the D gene is possibly TRBD2 (6 bases). This CDR3 is built from 14 residues. V lost 7 bases to trimming and J lost 7 bases, with 17 bases between them. Per germline, CDR1 MGHDK and CDR2 SYGVNS. The CDR3 loop reads CASMGVAEGNEQFF. The CDR3 DNA sequence: TGTGCCAGCATGGGGGTAGCGGAGGGGAATGAGCAGTTCTTC.